This T cell receptor (beta chain) was recovered during a study of T-cell reconstitution after alpha-beta-depleted transplantation in children. The CDR3 loop spans 19 amino acids. Germline V gene lookup returns CDR1 SGHTA and CDR2 FQGTGA. V trimming: 6 bases; J trimming: 5 bases; junction bases outside the gene matches: 18. Unique molecular identifiers featured in how the TCRbeta library was prepared. One entry per CDR3 protein, called by TCRdb with MiXCR from the PCR reads. Of around 600,000 distinct CDR3 sequences detected, 16% appear once; the ten largest clones hold approximately 1%. Ten or more counts support this clonotype.

This chain links TRBV7-3 with TRBJ2-6; 8 nucleotides align to TRBD2. The sequenced sample was PBMCs from the stem cell graft donor, obtained from the stem cell graft. This receptor was taken from a human donor who donated a stem cell graft to a child with acute myeloid leukemia. The CDR3 nucleotides are TGTGCCAGCAGTTCGGGAGGGCACAAACCCCCCTTTCGGGCCAACGTCCTGACTTTC. It yields the protein CASSSGGHKPPFRANVLTF.